The next 17 T cell receptor beta chains were all read from a single sample in a study of blood T cell repertoires in COVID-19. The repertoire was sequenced with immunoSEQ multiplex PCR; TCRdb's copy has only in-frame clones and lacks some. Of about 24,000 clones listed, about nine tenths are singletons. Sequencing was carried out using peripheral blood. Source of these receptors: a woman of 80 years or more with active or convalescent COVID-19.

Here the CDR3 reads CASSLGAPGVETQYF. The CDR3 region has the DNA TGTGCCAGCAGCTTAGGGGCCCCCGGGGTAGAGACCCAGTACTTC. V and J are TRBV7-2 and TRBJ2-5; D may be TRBD2 (5 bases). Germline-derived CDR1 and CDR2 are SGHTA and FQGNSA. The CDR3 is 15 amino acids. V dropped 1 base and J dropped 4 bases, with 13 bases sitting between them. The full variable domain, rest sourced from reference TRBV7-2 and TRBJ2-5, is GAGVSQSPSNKVTEKGKDVELRCDPISGHTALYWYRQSLGQGLEFLIYFQGNSAPDKSGLPSDRFSAERTGGSVSTLTIQRTQQEDSAVYLCASSLGAPGVETQYFGPGTRLLVL.

The genes are TRBV5-1 and TRBJ2-2; 11 nucleotides line up with TRBD2. V trimming: 7 bases; J trimming: 2 bases; junction bases outside the gene matches: 16. Germline CDR1 SGHRS, CDR2 YFSETQ. The CDR3 extends over 19 amino acids. The CDR3 loop reads CASHPWPLGTSGNTGELFF. The CDR3 DNA follows: TGCGCCAGCCATCCTTGGCCTCTTGGGACTAGCGGCAACACCGGGGAGCTGTTTTTT.

CDR3 residues: CASSEASRGSYEQYF. The CDR3 bases are TGTGCCAGCAGTGAAGCTTCCCGGGGCTCCTACGAGCAGTACTTC. This chain joins TRBV2 and TRBJ2-7; D is possibly TRBD2 (5 bases). Germline-derived CDR1 and CDR2 are SNHLY and FYNNEI. This CDR3 spans 15 amino acids. V lost 0 bases to trimming and J lost 0 bases, with 9 bases between them.

V and J are TRBV21-1 and TRBJ1-1. TRBV21-1 is designated a pseudogene. The CDR3 covers 15 residues. The CDR3 DNA is TGTGCCCTTCGTGGGAAAAGGGAATGGAGGACTGAAGCTTTCTTT. Translation: CALRGKREWRTEAFF.

The chain links TRBV9 to TRBJ2-5, with 15 bases identical to TRBD2. The CDR3 sequence is 16 residues long. Trimming cost V 3 bases and J 5 bases; bases outside gene matches: 5. Germline V gene sequence: CDR1 SGDLS, CDR2 YYNGEE. CDR3 coding DNA: TGTGCCAGCAGCGGGACTAGCGGGGGGGCTTACGAGACCCAGTACTTC. Amino acids: CASSGTSGGAYETQYF.

The chain has TRBV7-8 and TRBJ1-2; 11 bases are a match to TRBD1. Germline V gene data show CDR1 as SGHVS and CDR2 as FQNEAQ. V lost 5 bases to trimming and J lost 4 bases; unmatched junction nucleotides: 6. This CDR3 has 15 residues. This chain's CDR3 is CASSVRTGGIYGYTF. The CDR3 nucleotides read TGTGCCAGCAGCGTACGGACAGGGGGCATCTATGGCTACACCTTC.

The chain joins TRBV28 to TRBJ2-7; TRBD2 is a possible D gene (6 bases). V dropped 8 bases and J dropped 6 bases, with 14 bases sitting between them. CDR3 size: 12 residues. Germline-derived CDR1 and CDR2 are MDHEN and SYDVKM. CDR3 bases: TGTGCCAGCTTAGGAGGGCTGGGCGAGCAGTACTTC. It codes for CASLGGLGEQYF. Supplemented by reference TRBV28 and TRBJ2-7, the full variable domain reads DVKVTQSSRYLVKRTGEKVFLECVQDMDHENMFWYRQDPGLGLRLIYFSYDVKMKEKGDIPEGYSVSREKKERFSLILESASTNQTSMYLCASLGGLGEQYFGPGTRLTVT.

J is TRBJ1-1 and V is TRBV5-1; possibly TRBD1 for D (6 bases). Per the germline V gene, CDR1 is SGHRS and CDR2 is YFSETQ. Trimming stripped 1 base from V and 4 bases from J, with 14 bases between. The CDR3 is 15 amino acids. As DNA, the CDR3 is TGCGCCAGCAGCTTGAACGCAGGGGCGGGCACTGAAGCTTTCTTT. Translating gives CASSLNAGAGTEAFF.

The chain is built from TRBV24-1 and TRBJ1-1; possible D gene TRBD1, 6 bases. Germline V lookup: CDR1 KGHDR, CDR2 SFDVKD. The CDR3 length is 16 residues. Trimming left V 8 bases short and J 4 bases short, with 22 bases between. The CDR3 sequence is CATMGARRTRGTEAFF. The CDR3 region has the DNA TGTGCCACCATGGGGGCACGACGCACTAGGGGCACTGAAGCTTTCTTT.

The J gene is TRBJ2-7, the V gene TRBV11-3; tentatively, D is TRBD1 (5 bases). Germline CDR1 SGHNT, CDR2 YENEEA. The V gene lost 8 bases and the J gene lost 0 bases, with 11 bases spanning the gap. The CDR3 runs 13 residues. CDR3 coding DNA: TGTGCCAGCTCAAGGGGCAGCTCCTACGAGCAGTACTTC. Translating gives CASSRGSSYEQYF. The whole variable domain, remainder taken from reference TRBV11-3 and TRBJ2-7, is EAGVVQSPRYKIIEKKQPVAFWCNPISGHNTLYWYLQNLGQGPELLIRYENEEAVDDSQLPKDRFSAERLKGVDSTLKIQPAELGDSAVYLCASSRGSSYEQYFGPGTRLTVT.

The J gene is TRBJ2-5, the V gene TRBV18, with no clear D. CDR1 and CDR2 (germline): KGHSH, LQKENI. CDR3 length: 12 residues. The germline V and J ends were trimmed by 3 bases and 2 bases, with 4 bases remaining between them. The CDR3 spells CASSPTQETQYF. The CDR3, as DNA: TGTGCCAGCTCACCTACACAAGAGACCCAGTACTTC.

The CDR3 nucleotides are TGTGCCAGCAGTCGCCCTAGCGGAGGGTACAATGAGCAGTTCTTC. Amino acids: CASSRPSGGYNEQFF. The gene calls are TRBV7-2 and TRBJ2-1; 7 positions agree with TRBD2. Trimming removed 6 bases from V and 4 bases from J; junction bases left unmatched: 9. Germline values: CDR1 SGHTA, CDR2 FQGNSA. The CDR3 runs to 15 residues.

The chain recombines TRBV7-3 with TRBJ2-5, with D maybe TRBD2 (5 bases). V lost 3 bases, J lost 2 bases, and 7 bases lay in between. The germline CDR1 and CDR2 sequences are SGHTA and FQGTGA. The CDR3 is 13 residues long. CDR3 region: CASSFGGQETQYF. CDR3 bases: TGTGCCAGCAGCTTTGGAGGACAAGAGACCCAGTACTTC.

The DNA for the CDR3 is TGTGCCAGCAGTCGTAGATCGCAGAACACTGAAGCTTTCTTT. Its translation is CASSRRSQNTEAFF. This sequence joins TRBV9 and TRBJ1-1; no clear D. The germline V gene encodes CDR1 SGDLS and CDR2 YYNGEE. This CDR3 has 14 amino acids. V lost 5 bases to trimming and J lost 1 base, with 12 bases between them.

This chain uses TRBV7-8 with TRBJ2-7, with 11 bases aligning to TRBD1. V lost 5 bases to trimming and J lost 3 bases; unmatched junction nucleotides: 9. CDR1 SGHVS and CDR2 FQNEAQ come from the germline V gene. The CDR3 covers 16 residues. CDR3 loop: CASSRGSGTGGYEQYF. The CDR3 nucleotides read TGTGCCAGCAGCCGTGGTAGTGGGACAGGGGGCTACGAGCAGTACTTC. The variable domain in full, completed from reference TRBV7-8 and TRBJ2-7, reads GAGVSQSPRYKVAKRGQDVALRCDPISGHVSLFWYQQALGQGPEFLTYFQNEAQLDKSGLPSDRFFAERPEGSVSTLKIQRTQQEDSAVYLCASSRGSGTGGYEQYFGPGTRLTVT.

The V call is TRBV7-9, the J call TRBJ2-5; 8 bases are shared with TRBD1. Germline CDR1 is SEHNR and CDR2 is FQNEAQ (reference sequence). The CDR3 consists of 16 residues. V lost 5 bases to trimming and J lost 5 bases; unmatched junction nucleotides: 13. CDR3 amino acids: CASSPNYRGLGETQYF. Here the CDR3 DNA reads TGTGCCAGCAGCCCAAACTACAGGGGGTTAGGGGAGACCCAGTACTTC.

This clone has only one observation. The CDR3 here is CASSLLAGDNEQYF. CDR3 nucleotides: TGTGCCAGCTCACTCCTCGCGGGAGATAACGAGCAGTACTTC. The chain is built from TRBV18 and TRBJ2-7; 7 positions agree with TRBD2. CDR3 length: 14 residues. The ends lost 4 bases at V and 5 bases at J; junction bases unmatched: 8. The germline V gene encodes CDR1 KGHSH and CDR2 LQKENI.